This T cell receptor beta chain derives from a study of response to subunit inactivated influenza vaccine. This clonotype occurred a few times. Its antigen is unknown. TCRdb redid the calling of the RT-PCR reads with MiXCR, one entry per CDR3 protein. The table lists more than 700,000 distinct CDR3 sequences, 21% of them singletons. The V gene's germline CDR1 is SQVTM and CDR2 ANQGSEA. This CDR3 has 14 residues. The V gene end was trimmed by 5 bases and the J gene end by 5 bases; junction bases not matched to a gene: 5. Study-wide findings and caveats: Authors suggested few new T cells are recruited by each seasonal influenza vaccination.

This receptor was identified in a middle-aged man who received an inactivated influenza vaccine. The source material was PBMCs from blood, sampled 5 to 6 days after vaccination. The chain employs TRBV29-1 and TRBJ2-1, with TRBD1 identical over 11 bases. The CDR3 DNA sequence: TGCAGCGTTCCCGGGACAGGGGGTCACAATGAGCAGTTCTTC. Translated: CSVPGTGGHNEQFF.